The 29 T cell receptor beta chains below were found in one sample sequenced in a study of shared clonotypes between healthy human individuals. Data came from immunoSEQ multiplex PCR; TCRdb stores just in-frame clones and leaves some out. The sample holds 450,000 to 700,000 clones; about 95% are singletons and the top ten take 0.095% to 0.12%. The naive CD8 population came from CD45RO-negative cells selected for CCR7, without terminally differentiated effector memory CD45RA+ cells. Sequencing used naive CD8+ T cells sorted from blood. The receptors stem from a woman in her 30s in good health.

The rearrangement links TRBV23-1 to TRBJ2-6; D gene unclear. TRBV23-1 is classed as an ORF, of uncertain function. This CDR3 spans 14 amino acids. Trimming stripped 7 bases from V and 2 bases from J, with 9 bases between. This CDR3 is CASTRKAGANVLTF. As DNA, the CDR3 is TGCGCCAGCACCCGTAAGGCTGGGGCCAACGTCCTGACTTTC.

The V gene is TRBV6-5, the J gene TRBJ2-7; maybe TRBD2 (6 bases). V lost 8 bases and J lost 7, with 9 bases in between. The CDR3 has 10 residues. Germline V gives CDR1 MNHEY, CDR2 SVGAGI. CDR3 sequence: CASRAGEQYF. CDR3 coding DNA: TGTGCCAGCCGGGCGGGGGAGCAGTACTTC.

The V gene is TRBV29-1, the J gene TRBJ1-3; D is unresolved. Germline V gene data show CDR1 as SQVTM and CDR2 as ANQGSEA. The CDR3 has 13 residues. The V and J ends lost 3 bases and 0 bases respectively, with 6 bases between them. The CDR3 nucleotides are TGCAGCGTTGAGGTCGGCTCTGGAAACACCATATATTTT. Encoded protein: CSVEVGSGNTIYF.

As DNA, the CDR3 is TGTGCCAGCAGCTTGAATCTTGATCCCGGGGAGCTGTTTTTT. Translation gives CASSLNLDPGELFF. This chain connects TRBV5-6 to TRBJ2-2; D is uncertain. Germline CDR1 and CDR2: SGHDT and YYEEEE. Trimming took off 1 base at V and 6 bases at J, with 10 bases between the two ends. This CDR3 has 14 residues.

The chain is built from TRBV4-2 and TRBJ2-5; D call uncertain. Germline CDR1 is LGHNA and CDR2 is YNFKEQ. Trimming shortened V by 0 bases and J by 3 bases, and 14 bases separated the two germline ends. The CDR3 runs to 16 residues. The CDR3 DNA reads TGTGCCAGCAGCCAAGAGAGGTGGGGTGGGGAAGAGACCCAGTACTTC. Translated: CASSQERWGGEETQYF.

This chain's CDR3 is CASGPHEQYF. The DNA of the CDR3 is TGTGCCAGCGGACCCCACGAGCAGTACTTC. The rearrangement uses TRBV2 and TRBJ2-5; D is unresolved. The DNA end is more similar to TRBJ2-7, so the J call may be wrong. Germline CDR1 is SNHLY and CDR2 is FYNNEI. The CDR3 is made up of 10 amino acids.

This sequence joins TRBV28 and TRBJ2-3; D might be TRBD1 (6 bases). Germline V gene sequence: CDR1 MDHEN, CDR2 SYDVKM. This CDR3 has 15 amino acids. Trimming pared 6 bases from V and 7 bases from J, leaving 20 bases between. The CDR3: CASSRLTGRGYTQYF. CDR3 nucleotides: TGTGCCAGCAGCAGGCTGACAGGCCGAGGGTATACGCAGTATTTT.

As regards this clone: The sample contains more than one DNA sequence encoding this CDR3. The chain is built from TRBV7-9 and TRBJ2-1; D uncertain. Trimming cost V 1 base and J 7 bases, with 5 bases left between them. The germline gives CDR1 SEHNR, CDR2 FQNEAQ (reference sequence). CDR3 size: 12 residues. Here the CDR3 reads CASSLVSNEQFF. As DNA, the CDR3 is TGTGCCAGCAGCTTAGTAAGTAATGAGCAGTTCTTC.

The V call is TRBV7-9, the J call TRBJ2-1; unclear D gene. The CDR3 covers 16 residues. V dropped 8 bases and J dropped 0 bases, with 17 bases sitting between them. CDR1 and CDR2 (germline): SEHNR, FQNEAQ (reference sequence). In nucleotides, the CDR3 is TGTGCCAGCCATCTATCAGAAACCAGCTCCTACAATGAGCAGTTCTTC. It translates to CASHLSETSSYNEQFF.

The chain carries TRBV6-1 and TRBJ2-6, with 12 nucleotides matching TRBD2. The ends lost 3 bases at V and 1 base at J; junction bases unmatched: 4. Looked up from germline, CDR1 is MNHNS and CDR2 is SASEGT. The CDR3 is made up of 18 amino acids. This CDR3 reads CASSELAGGVSGANVLTF. CDR3 DNA sequence: TGTGCCAGCAGTGAGCTAGCGGGAGGGGTATCTGGGGCCAACGTCCTGACTTTC.

This chain joins TRBV6-5 and TRBJ1-1; no reliable D call. The length of the CDR3 is 14 residues. The germline CDR1 and CDR2 sequences are MNHEY and SVGAGI. V shed 0 bases and J shed 7 bases, with 12 bases lying between them. The CDR3 DNA is TGTGCCAGCAGTTACTCTACGGTTGGTGATGAAGCTTTCTTT. Protein: CASSYSTVGDEAFF.

Regarding this clone: Other DNA sequences in this specimen translate into the identical CDR3. This chain connects TRBV7-9 to TRBJ1-5; D remains unclear. There are 14 residues in the CDR3. Looked up from germline, CDR1 is SEHNR and CDR2 is FQNEAQ (reference sequence). V gave up 1 base and J gave up 0 bases, with 4 bases separating them. The CDR3 spells CASSLDGSNQPQHF. DNA for the CDR3: TGTGCCAGCAGCTTAGACGGTAGCAATCAGCCCCAGCATTTT.

A word on this clone: This same CDR3 is encoded by further DNA sequences in the sample. The rearrangement joins TRBV28 to TRBJ2-7, with TRBD2 matching over 9 bases. This CDR3 is built from 15 residues. The J segment lost 0 bases and the V segment lost 6 bases, leaving 6 bases of the junction unmatched. Germline CDR1 is MDHEN and CDR2 is SYDVKM. For the CDR3, the DNA is TGTGCCAGCAGCCTATTTAGCGGGGGCTCCTACGAGCAGTACTTC. Translated, it gives CASSLFSGGSYEQYF.

The V call is TRBV27, the J call TRBJ2-1; D is unresolved. CDR3 length: 13 residues. CDR1 is MNHEY and CDR2 is SMNVEV in the germline V gene (reference sequence). With 7 bases removed from V and 4 bases from J, the gap between germline ends came to 11 bases. The CDR3 DNA reads TGTGCCAGCATGGGTCCAGGATACAATGAGCAGTTCTTC. Its translation is CASMGPGYNEQFF.

The rearrangement uses TRBV11-3 and TRBJ2-7, with D perhaps TRBD2 (6 bases). CDR3 length: 12 amino acids. Germline lookup yields CDR1 SGHNT and CDR2 YENEEA. The germline V and J ends were trimmed by 8 bases and 6 bases, with 14 bases remaining between them. CDR3 sequence reads: CASQGGESEQYF. Here the CDR3 DNA reads TGTGCCAGCCAAGGAGGGGAGTCCGAGCAGTACTTC.

This chain uses TRBV4-1 with TRBJ1-1; TRBD1 matches at 7 bases. The CDR3 spans 14 residues. After removal of 4 bases from V and 2 bases from J, the junction contained 4 bases not matched to a gene. Germline V gives CDR1 MGHRA, CDR2 YSYEKL. The CDR3 coding sequence is TGCGCCAGCAGCCGCACAGGGGCAAACACTGAAGCTTTCTTT. Translating it yields CASSRTGANTEAFF.

This clone was seen just once. CDR3 sequence reads: CASSRGQIYEQYF. CDR3 in DNA: TGTGCCAGCAGCCGGGGACAAATCTACGAGCAGTACTTC. The chain employs TRBV5-4 and TRBJ2-7, with a weak D call TRBD1 (6 bases). Trimming stripped 4 bases from V and 3 bases from J, with 11 bases between. CDR1 is SGHNT, CDR2 YYREEE, per germline (reference sequence). The CDR3 has 13 residues.

The CDR3 loop reads CASSLGTQSGNEQFF. DNA for the CDR3: TGTGCCAGCAGCTTGGGGACTCAATCTGGCAATGAGCAGTTCTTC. The rearrangement uses TRBV5-4 and TRBJ2-1, with a possible D match to TRBD2 (5 bases). Trimming pared 0 bases from V and 6 bases from J, leaving 13 bases between. This CDR3 region has 15 residues. In germline, CDR1 is SGHNT, CDR2 YYREEE (reference sequence).

The rearrangement joins TRBV27 to TRBJ2-3; 7 positions match TRBD1. This CDR3 spans 15 amino acids. V was clipped by 1 base and J by 0 bases; unmatched bases: 1. Germline CDR1 MNHEY, CDR2 SMNVEV (reference sequence). The CDR3 coding sequence is TGTGCCAGCAGTTTATGGGACAGTAGCACAGATACGCAGTATTTT. It codes for CASSLWDSSTDTQYF.

The chain employs TRBV25-1 and TRBJ1-2, with TRBD1 matching 7 bases. The CDR3 spans 17 residues. CDR1 and CDR2 (germline): MGHDK, SYGVNS. Trimming cost V 1 base and J 7 bases; bases outside gene matches: 15. The CDR3 reads CASSELVIGRGLCGYTF. CDR3 coding DNA: TGTGCCAGCAGTGAATTAGTGATAGGCAGGGGGTTATGTGGCTACACCTTC.

The rearrangement links TRBV19 to TRBJ1-2; TRBD1 might be the D (5 bases). Germline CDR1 reads LNHDA; CDR2 reads SQIVND (reference sequence). CDR3 length: 15 amino acids. V was clipped by 3 bases and J by 5 bases, with 16 bases between them. In DNA, the CDR3 is TGTGCCAGTAGTATGAGCGGGTGGGGCCAATATGGCTACACCTTC. This gives the protein CASSMSGWGQYGYTF.

The CDR3 DNA reads TGCGCCAGCAGTGAACAGGGGGCTAGCCACAATGAGCAGTTCTTC. Protein product: CASSEQGASHNEQFF. V is TRBV10-1 and J is TRBJ2-1; 9 bases are shared with TRBD1. Germline-derived CDR1 and CDR2 are WNHNN and SYGVQD (reference sequence). Germline trimming cut 3 bases from V and 5 bases from J; bases unmatched to any gene: 5. This CDR3 contains 15 residues.

This chain links TRBV19 with TRBJ1-1; 7 bases line up with TRBD1. The CDR3 spans 13 residues. The junction had 5 bases not matched to a gene; V was cut back by 6 bases and J by 4 bases. Germline V gene sequence: CDR1 LNHDA, CDR2 SQIVND (reference sequence). The CDR3, as DNA: TGTGCCAGTAGCATAACAGGGGCCACTGAAGCTTTCTTT. This codes for CASSITGATEAFF.

V usage is TRBV6-6 and J usage is TRBJ2-1; perhaps TRBD1 as D (6 bases). The germline V and J ends were trimmed by 2 bases and 5 bases, with 10 bases remaining between them. The CDR3 contains 14 residues. Germline lookup yields CDR1 MNHNY and CDR2 SVGAGI (reference sequence). This CDR3 is CASSYTDSHNEQFF. The CDR3 nucleotides read TGTGCCAGCAGTTACACGGACAGTCACAATGAGCAGTTCTTC.

The chain is built from TRBV7-8 and TRBJ1-4; tentatively, D is TRBD1 (5 bases). The CDR3 spans 15 residues. V lost 2 bases, J lost 4 bases, and 11 bases lay in between. Germline loops: CDR1 SGHVS, CDR2 FQNEAQ. This chain's CDR3 is CASSLLGQLNEKLFF. CDR3 DNA sequence: TGTGCCAGCAGCTTACTCGGACAACTTAATGAAAAACTGTTTTTT.

This chain joins TRBV7-9 and TRBJ2-7; possible D gene TRBD2, 6 bases. Germline-derived CDR1 and CDR2 are SEHNR and FQNEAQ (reference sequence). V was cut by 5 bases and J by 2 bases, with 13 bases left in between. This CDR3 has 14 residues. This CDR3 is CASSTSGGAYEQYF. For the CDR3, the DNA is TGTGCCAGCAGCACTAGTGGAGGGGCCTACGAGCAGTACTTC.

V is TRBV4-2 and J is TRBJ2-5, with 8 bases identical to TRBD1. The CDR3 runs to 17 residues. The germline V gene encodes CDR1 LGHNA and CDR2 YNFKEQ. The V segment lost 0 bases and the J segment 5 bases; nucleotides outside the gene matches: 11. In DNA, the CDR3 is TGTGCCAGCAGCCAAGATAGCTTTCAGGGGGCAGGTGAGACCCAGTACTTC. It translates to CASSQDSFQGAGETQYF.

The chain is built from TRBV7-9 and TRBJ1-2; possible D gene TRBD1, 5 bases. V was trimmed by 1 base and J by 4 bases, leaving 13 bases between them. Germline CDR1 is SEHNR and CDR2 is FQNEAQ (reference sequence). The CDR3 contains 15 residues. DNA for the CDR3: TGTGCCAGCAGCTTAGTTCTCGACAGCAGCTATGGCTACACCTTC. Translation gives CASSLVLDSSYGYTF.

This chain joins TRBV19 and TRBJ2-2; TRBD2 matches at 9 bases. The CDR3 extends over 14 amino acids. V lost 7 bases, J lost 5 bases, and 5 bases stayed unmatched. The germline CDR1 and CDR2 sequences are LNHDA and SQIVND (reference sequence). The DNA for the CDR3 is TGTGCCAGTACCTTAGCGGGAGATACCGGGGAGCTGTTTTTT. This gives the protein CASTLAGDTGELFF.